The 20 T cell receptor beta chains below come from one sample, sequenced in a study of CD8+ T cells in alopecia areata. RNA was isolated and reverse transcribed to cDNA, the sequencing template. The data were produced by immunoSEQ multiplex PCR, yet TCRdb's version contains in-frame clones alone and is incomplete. In the table there are under 350,000 clones, about three fifths of which are singletons. The treatment denotes: oral pan-JAK inhibitor, 5-10 mg twice daily. The sample in question was CD4+ T cells sorted from blood, obtained at week 24, from a patient treated with tofacitinib. These receptors all come from a human donor with alopecia areata.

The chain links TRBV6-5 to TRBJ2-7; the match to TRBD1 covers 7 bases. The germline V gene has CDR1 MNHEY and CDR2 SVGAGI. J gave up 3 bases and V 1 base, and 9 bases lay outside the gene matches. This CDR3 comprises 16 residues. CDR3 sequence (DNA): TGTGCCAGCAGTTACTATAGGCCAGGGGGTATCTACGAGCAGTACTTC. The encoded protein is CASSYYRPGGIYEQYF.

This clone was recorded a few times. The CDR3 region has the DNA TGTGCCAGCAGCTACAGGGTAAACATTCAGTACTTC. The encoded protein is CASSYRVNIQYF. The chain joins TRBV5-6 to TRBJ2-4; D may be TRBD1 (6 bases). CDR3 length: 12 amino acids. Germline V CDR1 and CDR2: SGHDT, YYEEEE. The V end lost 3 bases, the J end lost 6 bases, and 7 bases lay between the germline ends.

This clone was seen just once. This chain connects TRBV7-9 to TRBJ2-7, with TRBD1 matching 10 bases. The germline V gene encodes CDR1 SEHNR and CDR2 FQNEAQ (reference sequence). This CDR3 spans 13 amino acids. Trimming took 10 bases from V and 3 from J; bases not matched to a gene: 6. CDR3 loop: CATKRTGGYEQYF. For the CDR3, the DNA is TGTGCCACCAAGCGGACAGGGGGCTACGAGCAGTACTTC.

The chain carries TRBV7-9 and TRBJ2-7; 7 positions agree with TRBD1. V was clipped by 5 bases and J by 0 bases; unmatched bases: 7. Germline V lookup: CDR1 SEHNR, CDR2 FQNEAQ (reference sequence). There are 15 residues in the CDR3. Here the CDR3 DNA reads TGTGCCAGCAGCCACGAGGGACAGCCCTCCTACGAGCAGTACTTC. The encoded protein is CASSHEGQPSYEQYF.

The CDR3 region has the DNA TGTGCCAGCAGCCACTACCCCCCGGGACAGGGGATCAATGAGCAGTTCTTC. It yields the protein CASSHYPPGQGINEQFF. J is TRBJ2-1 and V is TRBV7-2; 10 positions agree with TRBD1. This CDR3 is 17 amino acids long. The trim removed 5 bases at V and 6 bases at J, leaving 13 bases unmatched. Germline lookup yields CDR1 SGHTA and CDR2 FQGNSA.

In this sample, this clone turned up a few times. The chain links TRBV4-1 to TRBJ1-4; a weak D match, TRBD1 (6 bases). Germline V lookup: CDR1 MGHRA, CDR2 YSYEKL. V gave up 6 bases and J gave up 7 bases, with 12 bases separating them. This CDR3 has 13 residues. In DNA, the CDR3 is TGCGCCAGCAGTAAAGGGACACTTGAAAAACTGTTTTTT. It specifies CASSKGTLEKLFF.

Here the CDR3 DNA reads TGTGCCAGCACCCTGGGGGAACAGACCCAGTACTTC. This sequence encodes CASTLGEQTQYF. The chain carries TRBV25-1 and TRBJ2-5, with D possibly being TRBD1 or TRBD2 (5 bases each). V was clipped by 7 bases and J by 6 bases, with 12 bases between them. Germline V gives CDR1 MGHDK, CDR2 SYGVNS. The CDR3 has 12 residues.

The chain carries TRBV11-3 and TRBJ2-1; 11 bases fit TRBD2. Unmatched junction bases numbered 8, after V lost 5 bases and J lost 8 bases. This CDR3 spans 15 amino acids. CDR1 SGHNT and CDR2 YENEEA come from the germline V gene. The CDR3 reads CASSPNSGGADEQFF. The CDR3, as DNA: TGTGCCAGCAGCCCAAATAGCGGGGGGGCCGATGAGCAGTTCTTC.

The V and J genes are TRBV6-5 and TRBJ1-1; D is perhaps TRBD1 (5 bases). This CDR3 is 14 amino acids long. V was trimmed by 8 bases and J by 1 base, leaving 14 bases between them. In germline, CDR1 is MNHEY, CDR2 SVGAGI. The chain's CDR3 is CASRSSGQNTEAFF. The CDR3 nucleotides are TGTGCCAGCCGTAGTTCTGGACAGAACACTGAAGCTTTCTTT.

V and J are TRBV27 and TRBJ1-5, with 7 bases matching TRBD1. Losses at the gene ends were 5 bases for V and 3 bases for J; bases not matched to a gene: 7. Germline values: CDR1 MNHEY, CDR2 SMNVEV (reference sequence). This CDR3 comprises 15 residues. The CDR3 nucleotides read TGTGCCAGCAGTGAGTGGGGACAGTCCAATCAGCCCCAGCATTTT. Translating gives CASSEWGQSNQPQHF.

This chain connects TRBV5-1 to TRBJ1-6; 8 bases map to TRBD1. V lost 7 bases, J lost 5 bases, and 2 bases stayed unmatched. This CDR3 is 13 amino acids long. The germline CDR1 and CDR2 sequences are SGHRS and YFSETQ. CDR3 region: CASGTGDNSPLHF. The CDR3 nucleotides read TGCGCCAGCGGGACAGGAGATAATTCACCCCTCCACTTT.

This chain joins TRBV7-2 and TRBJ2-3, with no clear D. Germline loops: CDR1 SGHTA, CDR2 FQGNSA. Between the trimmed V and J ends, which lost 4 bases and 6 bases, there was a span of 5 bases. CDR3 length: 11 amino acids. CDR3 coding DNA: TGTGCCAGCAGCTCACGGGATACGCAGTATTTT. As protein: CASSSRDTQYF.

This clone was recorded once. The CDR3 nucleotides are TGTGCCACCAGCAGAGATCTAACAGGGGACTACTATGGCTACACCTTC. This encodes CATSRDLTGDYYGYTF. V and J are TRBV15 and TRBJ1-2; 7 positions match TRBD1. Germline V gene sequence: CDR1 LNHNV, CDR2 YYDKDF (reference sequence). J lost 3 bases, V lost 0 bases, and 7 bases had no gene match. CDR3 length: 16 amino acids.

The J gene is TRBJ2-1, the V gene TRBV7-2; no firm D call. This CDR3 contains 9 residues. V lost 6 bases to trimming and J lost 16 bases, with 10 bases between them. The germline V gene has CDR1 SGHTA and CDR2 FQGNSA. The CDR3 DNA follows: TGTGCCAGCAGACCGAAGAAATTCTTC. It yields the protein CASRPKKFF.

The chain couples TRBV15 to TRBJ2-7; TRBD2 matches at 10 bases. The V segment lost 5 bases and the J segment 2 bases; nucleotides outside the gene matches: 6. This CDR3 is 15 amino acids long. Germline V gives CDR1 LNHNV, CDR2 YYDKDF (reference sequence). This chain's CDR3 is CATSSSGGPPYEQYF. Here the CDR3 DNA reads TGTGCCACCAGCTCTAGCGGGGGCCCTCCCTACGAGCAGTACTTC.

The gene calls are TRBV2 and TRBJ2-2, with 8 positions matching TRBD1. Germline assignment: CDR1 SNHLY and CDR2 FYNNEI. The V and J ends lost 4 bases and 4 bases, in that order; junction bases with no gene match: 5. The CDR3 is 15 amino acids. DNA for the CDR3: TGTGCCAGCAGTGCGGACAGGGATATCACCGGGGAGCTGTTTTTT. Its translation: CASSADRDITGELFF.

This clone was found a few times. This chain links TRBV23-1 with TRBJ2-5; D is ambiguous. TRBV23-1 is filed as an ORF, its function uncertain. The CDR3 spans 15 residues. Trimming removed 7 bases from V and 1 base from J, with 16 bases in between. The CDR3 region is CASNPHRNFQETQYF. The CDR3 DNA reads TGCGCCAGCAACCCACACCGGAACTTCCAAGAGACCCAGTACTTC.

The chain uses TRBV27 and TRBJ2-5; D is perhaps TRBD1 (6 bases). Germline assignment: CDR1 MNHEY and CDR2 SMNVEV (reference sequence). V lost 6 bases and J lost 4, with 12 bases in between. The CDR3 has 13 residues. The CDR3 region is CASSVTRGETQYF. The DNA for the CDR3 is TGTGCCAGCAGCGTAACCAGGGGAGAGACCCAGTACTTC.

This clone has a handful of counts. Within the sample, other DNA sequences also encode this same CDR3. This chain connects TRBV7-2 to TRBJ2-1, with D unclear. V gave up 1 base and J gave up 8 bases, with 9 bases separating them. Germline CDR1 reads SGHTA; CDR2 reads FQGNSA. The CDR3 sequence is 13 residues long. The CDR3 region is CASSLDRGDEQFF. Written as DNA, the CDR3 is TGTGCCAGCAGCTTAGACCGAGGAGATGAGCAGTTCTTC.

Comments on this clone: At one boundary the junction diverges from the germline segment, which might be a read error. The rearrangement joins TRBV7-7 to TRBJ2-1; D perhaps matches TRBD2 (6 bases). CDR1 is SSHAT and CDR2 is FNYEAQ in the germline V gene (reference sequence). This CDR3 is 14 amino acids long. CDR3 sequence: CASSAGFSLNEQFF. The CDR3 DNA sequence: TGTGCTAGCAGCGCGGGGTTCTCGCTCAATGAGCAGTTCTTC.